What follows are 29 T cell receptor beta chains derived from one specimen sequenced in a study of OX40 agonist ivuxolimab in advanced cancers. The repertoire was sequenced with immunoSEQ multiplex PCR; TCRdb's copy has only in-frame clones and lacks some. The sample includes roughly 54,000 clones, around 89% of them seen just once. The sample was CD4+ or CD8+ T cells sorted from blood, taken in a trial of the OX40 agonist ivuxolimab. The receptors here all came from an adult with an advanced solid tumor such as melanoma, head and neck, liver or kidney cancer.

V and J are TRBV27 and TRBJ1-1; D is uncertain. The CDR3 loop spans 15 amino acids. The germline CDR1 and CDR2 sequences are MNHEY and SMNVEV (reference sequence). The V and J ends lost 0 bases and 5 bases respectively, with 13 bases between them. Here the CDR3 DNA reads TGTGCCAGCAGTTTATCTTCAATCCGGGAGACTGAAGCTTTCTTT. Residues: CASSLSSIRETEAFF.

J is TRBJ2-2 and V is TRBV10-2, with TRBD2 as a possible D gene (5 bases). Germline values: CDR1 WSHSY, CDR2 SAAADI. V lost 0 bases and J 5 bases, leaving 7 bases between the germline ends. This CDR3 is 14 amino acids long. The CDR3 region is CASSESRATGELFF. The CDR3 DNA reads TGCGCCAGCAGTGAGTCGAGGGCGACCGGGGAGCTGTTTTTT.

This chain joins TRBV6-1 and TRBJ2-7; TRBD2 matches at 8 bases. CDR1 and CDR2 (germline): MNHNS, SASEGT. The V segment lost 4 bases and the J segment 4 bases; nucleotides outside the gene matches: 6. The CDR3 is made up of 14 amino acids. The CDR3 DNA is TGTGCCAGCAGTGCCCGGGTAGCGGGGTACGAGCAGTACTTC. Amino acids: CASSARVAGYEQYF.

CDR3 residues: CASSIRWGNYEQYF. The CDR3 DNA reads as TGTGCCAGTAGTATACGATGGGGCAACTACGAGCAGTACTTC. The chain couples TRBV19 to TRBJ2-7, with D tentatively TRBD1 (5 bases). The CDR3 loop spans 14 amino acids. V was pared by 2 bases and J by 3 bases, with 11 bases between. Germline loops: CDR1 LNHDA, CDR2 SQIVND (reference sequence).

The chain uses TRBV18 and TRBJ1-6, with TRBD1 identical over 9 bases. CDR3 length: 15 amino acids. After removal of 6 bases from V and 9 bases from J, the junction contained 9 bases not matched to a gene. CDR1 is KGHSH, CDR2 LQKENI, per germline. CDR3 nucleotide sequence: TGTGCCAGCTCGATAGGGGACAGGGTTATTTCACCCCTCCACTTT. Amino acid sequence: CASSIGDRVISPLHF.

This chain connects TRBV18 to TRBJ2-7, with a weak D call TRBD2 (7 bases). Germline V gene lookup returns CDR1 KGHSH and CDR2 LQKENI. Trimming took 5 bases from V and 7 from J, leaving 21 bases between them. This CDR3 contains 15 residues. The CDR3 reads CASSGNGGPSSEQYF. CDR3 sequence (DNA): TGTGCCAGCTCAGGAAACGGGGGGCCCTCGTCGGAGCAGTACTTC.

The gene calls are TRBV4-1 and TRBJ2-3; 14 nucleotides line up with TRBD2. This CDR3 region has 16 residues. V trimming: 3 bases; J trimming: 4 bases; junction bases outside the gene matches: 3. Germline V gene sequence: CDR1 MGHRA, CDR2 YSYEKL. CDR3 protein: CASSQTSGGASDTQYF. Written as DNA, the CDR3 is TGCGCCAGCAGCCAGACTAGCGGGGGGGCGTCAGATACGCAGTATTTT.

The chain joins TRBV6-4 to TRBJ1-2; 8 bases fit TRBD1. V was clipped by 5 bases and J by 3 bases; unmatched bases: 8. Germline V gene sequence: CDR1 MRHNA, CDR2 SNTAGT. The CDR3 length is 15 residues. The CDR3 sequence: CASSNRDRSYYGYTF. The CDR3 bases are TGTGCCAGCAGTAACCGGGACAGGAGCTACTATGGCTACACCTTC.

The chain combines TRBV2 with TRBJ2-7; a possible D gene is TRBD1 (6 bases). Trimming removed 5 bases at V and 4 bases at J, with 6 bases between. This CDR3 has 11 residues. In germline, CDR1 is SNHLY, CDR2 FYNNEI. Written as DNA, the CDR3 is TGTGCCAGCAGTAGGGGGTACGAGCAGTACTTC. Amino acid sequence: CASSRGYEQYF. The full variable domain, with the rest looked up from reference TRBV2 and TRBJ2-7, is EPEVTQTPSHQVTQMGQEVILRCVPISNHLYFYWYRQILGQKVEFLVSFYNNEISEKSEIFDDQFSVERPDGSNFTLKIRSTKLEDSAMYFCASSRGYEQYFGPGTRLTVT.

This chain links TRBV2 with TRBJ2-3; 9 bases agree with TRBD2. Per germline, CDR1 SNHLY and CDR2 FYNNEI. V lost 9 bases to trimming and J lost 0 bases; unmatched junction nucleotides: 4. This CDR3 contains 14 residues. DNA for the CDR3: TGTGCCAGTGCACTAGCGGGCAGCACAGATACGCAGTATTTT. This sequence encodes CASALAGSTDTQYF.

V and J are TRBV5-6 and TRBJ2-3; 8 positions agree with TRBD2. V shed 0 bases, J shed 4 bases, and the junction held 4 bases outside the gene matches. Germline assignment: CDR1 SGHDT and CDR2 YYEEEE. This CDR3 has 15 residues. The CDR3 DNA reads TGTGCCAGCAGCTTGGGGGCTAGCGGGTCAGATACGCAGTATTTT. Translated, it gives CASSLGASGSDTQYF.

J is TRBJ1-1 and V is TRBV6-5; a weak D match, TRBD1 (6 bases). This CDR3 has 13 amino acids. Trimming left V 6 bases short and J 6 bases short, with 14 bases between. Germline lookup yields CDR1 MNHEY and CDR2 SVGAGI. The CDR3 loop is CASRQMQGPEAFF. The CDR3 region has the DNA TGTGCCAGCAGGCAAATGCAGGGGCCTGAAGCTTTCTTT.

This sequence joins TRBV6-5 and TRBJ1-6, with unresolved D. Between the trimmed V and J ends, which lost 5 bases and 3 bases, there was a span of 8 bases. Germline assignment: CDR1 MNHEY and CDR2 SVGAGI. This CDR3 spans 14 amino acids. The CDR3 DNA reads as TGTGCCAGCAGTCGTAACCGCTATAATTCACCCCTCCACTTT. Amino acids: CASSRNRYNSPLHF.

V and J are TRBV4-1 and TRBJ2-5; D is ambiguous. The CDR3 is 13 residues long. With 1 base removed from V and 2 bases from J, the gap between germline ends came to 5 bases. The germline V gene has CDR1 MGHRA and CDR2 YSYEKL. CDR3: CASSQGIQETQYF. DNA of the CDR3: TGCGCCAGCAGCCAAGGAATTCAAGAGACCCAGTACTTC.

The rearrangement links TRBV5-5 to TRBJ1-4; TRBD1 aligns across 9 bases. The CDR3 has 15 residues. In germline, CDR1 is SGHKS, CDR2 YYEKEE (reference sequence). The junction had 5 bases not matched to a gene; V was cut back by 1 base and J by 7 bases. The CDR3 DNA sequence: TGTGCCAGCAGCTTGAGACAGGGGGGAGGTGAAAAACTGTTTTTT. Translation gives CASSLRQGGGEKLFF.

V and J are TRBV7-8 and TRBJ1-6; D unresolved. This CDR3 is 14 amino acids long. Trimming left V 5 bases short and J 7 bases short, with 12 bases between. Germline V gene lookup returns CDR1 SGHVS and CDR2 FQNEAQ. CDR3 nucleotides: TGTGCCAGCAGCCCCTACTTGGGGAATTCACCCCTCCACTTT. Its protein is CASSPYLGNSPLHF.

The chain has TRBV5-1 and TRBJ2-5, with a weak D call TRBD1 (5 bases). The germline V gene has CDR1 SGHRS and CDR2 YFSETQ. With 0 bases removed from V and 5 bases from J, the gap between germline ends came to 8 bases. This CDR3 is 13 amino acids long. The CDR3 coding sequence is TGCGCCAGCAGCTTGGGCAGGGTCGAGACCCAGTACTTC. Translating gives CASSLGRVETQYF.

The chain links TRBV29-1 to TRBJ2-1; 8 nucleotides align to TRBD1. The germline gives CDR1 SQVTM, CDR2 ANQGSEA. The CDR3 is made up of 12 amino acids. J lost 6 bases, V lost 4 bases, and 2 bases had no gene match. CDR3 protein: CSVVQGVNEQFF. In nucleotides, the CDR3 is TGCAGCGTTGTACAGGGGGTCAATGAGCAGTTCTTC.

CDR3 amino acids: CASTLRGGRGETQYF. CDR3 nucleotides: TGTGCCAGCACCCTACGCGGGGGGCGTGGAGAGACCCAGTACTTC. The chain couples TRBV21-1 to TRBJ2-5; the D segment call TRBD2 is taken from the table without a DNA check. TRBV21-1 is a pseudogene locus. The CDR3 sequence is 15 residues long.

The chain links TRBV9 to TRBJ2-3; D possibly uses TRBD1 or TRBD2 (6 bases each). Germline-derived CDR1 and CDR2 are SGDLS and YYNGEE. V lost 6 bases and J lost 2, with 16 bases in between. The CDR3 runs to 15 residues. Here the CDR3 DNA reads TGTGCCAGCAACCCGCTGGGGGGCGCCACAGATACGCAGTATTTT. Its translation is CASNPLGGATDTQYF.

This clone has only one observation. The V and J genes are TRBV10-3 and TRBJ1-1; 8 bases are shared with TRBD1. The CDR3 spans 12 residues. J gave up 0 bases and V 10 bases, and 1 base lay outside the gene matches. Germline CDR1 reads ENHRY; CDR2 reads SYGVKD. For the CDR3, the DNA is TGTGCCACCAGGGGGCTGAACACTGAAGCTTTCTTT. It translates to CATRGLNTEAFF.

The V and J genes are TRBV6-4 and TRBJ1-5; D gene uncertain. The CDR3 extends over 16 amino acids. V lost 5 bases to trimming and J lost 0 bases, with 14 bases between them. CDR1 and CDR2 (germline): MRHNA, SNTAGT. In nucleotides, the CDR3 is TGTGCCAGCAGTCCTCAAGTCGGTGATAGCAATCAGCCCCAGCATTTT. Protein product: CASSPQVGDSNQPQHF.

V and J are TRBV19 and TRBJ1-4; D may be TRBD1 (5 bases). CDR3 size: 14 residues. Germline CDR1 LNHDA, CDR2 SQIVND (reference sequence). Trimming took off 3 bases at V and 7 bases at J, with 12 bases between the two ends. CDR3 in amino acids: CASSIGRVVEKLFF. The CDR3 region has the DNA TGTGCCAGTAGTATCGGCAGGGTGGTTGAAAAACTGTTTTTT.

The rearrangement joins TRBV7-2 to TRBJ1-4; D gene unclear. Germline V gives CDR1 SGHTA, CDR2 FQGNSA. Trimming took 8 bases from V and 0 from J, leaving 7 bases between them. The CDR3 covers 13 residues. For the CDR3, the DNA is TGTGCCAGCGCGCTTGCAACTAATGAAAAACTGTTTTTT. Its protein is CASALATNEKLFF. Full variable domain (outside the CDR3, taken from reference TRBV7-2 and TRBJ1-4): GAGVSQSPSNKVTEKGKDVELRCDPISGHTALYWYRQSLGQGLEFLIYFQGNSAPDKSGLPSDRFSAERTGGSVSTLTIQRTQQEDSAVYLCASALATNEKLFFGSGTQLSVL.

The chain joins TRBV6-5 to TRBJ1-1; D unclear. In germline, CDR1 is MNHEY, CDR2 SVGAGI. V was cut by 2 bases and J by 2 bases, with 9 bases left in between. The length of the CDR3 is 14 residues. DNA for the CDR3: TGTGCCAGCAGTTACGGCGGGGTTAACACTGAAGCTTTCTTT. As protein: CASSYGGVNTEAFF.

V gene TRBV2 combines with J gene TRBJ2-3; D call uncertain. The V and J ends lost 8 bases and 0 bases respectively, with 12 bases between them. The CDR3 covers 14 residues. CDR1 SNHLY and CDR2 FYNNEI come from the germline V gene. The DNA of the CDR3 is TGTGCCAGCGCACGAATCACTAGCACAGATACGCAGTATTTT. Its protein product is CASARITSTDTQYF.

V and J are TRBV19 and TRBJ2-7; 7 bases agree with TRBD1. Losses at the gene ends were 5 bases for V and 4 bases for J; bases not matched to a gene: 8. CDR1 is LNHDA, CDR2 SQIVND, per germline (reference sequence). The CDR3 is 14 residues long. The CDR3 region is CASSRGTAVYEQYF. In nucleotides, the CDR3 is TGTGCCAGTAGTCGAGGGACAGCAGTGTACGAGCAGTACTTC.

CDR3 coding DNA: TGTGCCAGCAGCTTAGGACAGGGGTCCCACTACGAGCAGTACTTC. Translation gives CASSLGQGSHYEQYF. This chain links TRBV7-3 with TRBJ2-7, with 9 bases that match TRBD1. V shed 2 bases, J shed 3 bases, and the junction held 5 bases outside the gene matches. Per germline, CDR1 SGHTA and CDR2 FQGTGA. The CDR3 length is 15 residues.

The J gene is TRBJ2-5, the V gene TRBV4-1, with 14 bases that match TRBD2. CDR3 length: 18 residues. With V trimmed by 0 bases and J by 4 bases, 7 bases remained unmatched. Germline V gives CDR1 MGHRA, CDR2 YSYEKL. CDR3 sequence reads: CASSQDIRTSGRRETQYF. Written as DNA, the CDR3 is TGCGCCAGCAGCCAAGATATTAGGACTAGCGGGAGGAGAGAGACCCAGTACTTC.